Listed below are T cell receptor beta chains from one sample, sequenced in a study of beta chain features in type 1 diabetes. The method was immunoSEQ multiplex PCR; TCRdb's version includes in-frame clones alone and lacks a portion of them. The sample lists around 500,000 clones; about 10% were seen once. Sequencing input: naive CD4+ T cells from blood. The source of these receptors is a woman aged 18-29 years in good health. Both conserved end residues are part of each CDR3. D genes are given only for firm matches. The size entry is marked missing in some rows and otherwise reads once, few, many or a size class.

CDR3nt,CDR3aa,v_gene,len,abundance,j_gene,d_gene
TGTGCCAGCAGGGTCCGACATTCACCCCTCCACTTT,CASRVRHSPLHF,TRBV2,12,few,TRBJ1-6,.
TGTGCCACCGCGGAAGGCTATGGCTACACCTTC,CATAEGYGYTF,TRBV9,11,.,TRBJ1-2,.
TGTGCCAGCAGGCCGGGCAGGAGGGGAAATGAGCAGTTCTTC,CASRPGRRGNEQFF,TRBV7-9,14,few,TRBJ2-1,.
TGTGCCAGCAGCCGTTCAACTAGGATCAATGAGCAGTTCTTC,CASSRSTRINEQFF,TRBV7-2,14,few,TRBJ2-1,.
TGTGCCAGCAGTTTAAAGTTGAACACTGAAGCTTTCTTT,CASSLKLNTEAFF,TRBV5-4,13,.,TRBJ1-1,.
TGCGCCAGCAGCTCAGACAGGTTCACAGATACGCAGTATTTT,CASSSDRFTDTQYF,TRBV5-1,14,few,TRBJ2-3,.
TGCGCCAGCAGCTCAAACGCGGGGGGCAATGAAAAACTGTTTTTT,CASSSNAGGNEKLFF,TRBV5-1,15,.,TRBJ1-4,.
TGTGCCTGGAGTGTATGGGCAGGGACCTACAATGAGCAGTTCTTC,CAWSVWAGTYNEQFF,TRBV30,15,.,TRBJ2-1,.
TGCGCCAGCAGCCAAGGGGGACTAGCGGGAGCCCTCTACGAGCAGTACTTC,CASSQGGLAGALYEQYF,TRBV4-3,17,few,TRBJ2-7,TRBD2
TGTGCCTGGAGTGTATCACGGACAGGGGGCTGGATCACTGAAGCTTTCTTT,CAWSVSRTGGWITEAFF,TRBV30,17,many,TRBJ1-1,TRBD1
TGCAGCGCCAAACCAGCGGGGACCTACGAGCAGTACTTC,CSAKPAGTYEQYF,TRBV29-1,13,.,TRBJ2-7,TRBD2
TGCGCCAGCAGCCCCTCTACTAGCGCTGGGGCCAACGTCCTGACTTTC,CASSPSTSAGANVLTF,TRBV4-1,16,.,TRBJ2-6,TRBD2
TGTGCCAGCAGGCTGACTAGCGGGAGTGCAAGAGAGCAGTTCTTC,CASRLTSGSAREQFF,TRBV2,15,.,TRBJ2-1,TRBD2
TGTGCCTGGAGTGTAGGACAGGTGGAGGGAGAAAAACTGTTTTTT,CAWSVGQVEGEKLFF,TRBV30,15,.,TRBJ1-4,TRBD1
TGTGCCAGCAGCCCATTCTTCAGTAGGGATGAGCAGTTCTTC,CASSPFFSRDEQFF,TRBV7-2,14,few,TRBJ2-1,.
TGTGCCAGCTCACCCTCTCTGGGGACAGAGGATGGCTACACCTTC,CASSPSLGTEDGYTF,TRBV18,15,.,TRBJ1-2,TRBD1
TGTGCCAGTAGTATACAACAGGGGGCAAAGGATGGCTACACCTTC,CASSIQQGAKDGYTF,TRBV19,15,.,TRBJ1-2,TRBD1
TGTGCCAGCTCACCGGGGGTGTCAGATACGCAGTATTTT,CASSPGVSDTQYF,TRBV18,13,.,TRBJ2-3,.
TGTGCCAGCAGCCTCAATACCGGGGCCAACGTCCTGACTTTC,CASSLNTGANVLTF,TRBV9,14,.,TRBJ2-6,.
TGTGCCAGTAGGACCCCGGGACAGGGATACAATGAGCAGTTCTTC,CASRTPGQGYNEQFF,TRBV19,15,.,TRBJ2-1,TRBD1
TGTGCCAGCAGTCGCGGGAGCTCTCGATACAATGAGCAGTTCTTC,CASSRGSSRYNEQFF,TRBV2,15,few,TRBJ2-1,TRBD2
TGCGCCAGCAGCCAAGAGCTCAGGCGTTTCCTAGCGGGAGACTACAATGAGCAGTTCTTC,CASSQELRRFLAGDYNEQFF,TRBV4-3,20,few,TRBJ2-1,TRBD2